These 21 T cell receptor beta chains were all obtained from the same sample, sequenced in a study of blood T cell repertoires in COVID-19. The method was immunoSEQ multiplex PCR; TCRdb's version includes in-frame clones alone and lacks a portion of them. Found here are 200,000 to 250,000 clones, around 90% of them singletons; the top ten hold more than 0.95%. Sequenced material: peripheral blood. These receptors were obtained from a man aged 25 to 40 with acute or convalescent COVID-19.

This clone occurred once. V is TRBV19 and J is TRBJ1-5, with TRBD1 as a possible D gene (5 bases). This CDR3 is 12 amino acids long. CDR1 is LNHDA and CDR2 is SQIVND in the germline V gene (reference sequence). The V and J ends lost 6 bases and 9 bases respectively, with 12 bases between them. The CDR3 DNA reads as TGTGCCAGTAGGGACACCTCGAGGCCCCAGCATTTT. Translated, it gives CASRDTSRPQHF.

This clone was observed once. V usage is TRBV7-8 and J usage is TRBJ2-6; 10 bases match TRBD1. Germline CDR1 and CDR2: SGHVS and FQNEAQ. This CDR3 region has 17 residues. V gave up 7 bases and J gave up 1 base; unmatched junction bases: 7. The chain's CDR3 is CASTLDRGPSGANVLTF. The DNA for the CDR3 is TGTGCCAGCACCCTAGACAGGGGGCCTTCTGGGGCCAACGTCCTGACTTTC.

The chain carries TRBV15 and TRBJ1-5; D not certain. Germline CDR1 is LNHNV and CDR2 is YYDKDF (reference sequence). This CDR3 is built from 13 residues. V was pared by 5 bases and J by 7 bases, with 12 bases between. The CDR3 DNA sequence: TGTGCCACCAGCGCAGAGGGTGGGCAGCCCCAGCATTTT. Encoded protein: CATSAEGGQPQHF.

This chain uses TRBV2 with TRBJ1-1; unclear D gene. The germline V gene encodes CDR1 SNHLY and CDR2 FYNNEI. V lost 6 bases to trimming and J lost 6 bases, with 14 bases between them. CDR3 length: 13 amino acids. This CDR3 is CASSVLQRAEAFF. The CDR3 DNA reads TGTGCCAGCAGCGTTCTTCAGAGGGCTGAAGCTTTCTTT.

This clone was observed a few times. The rearrangement links TRBV5-1 to TRBJ2-7; D may be TRBD2 (6 bases). Germline V gives CDR1 SGHRS, CDR2 YFSETQ. This CDR3 is built from 15 residues. V dropped 8 bases and J dropped 1 base, with 19 bases sitting between them. DNA for the CDR3: TGCGCCAGTCAACCGGGACTCACAGAGTCCTACGAGCAGTACTTC. Translating gives CASQPGLTESYEQYF. Supplemented by reference TRBV5-1 and TRBJ2-7, the full variable domain reads KAGVTQTPRYLIKTRGQQVTLSCSPISGHRSVSWYQQTPGQGLQFLFEYFSETQRNKGNFPGRFSGRQFSNSRSEMNVSTLELGDSALYLCASQPGLTESYEQYFGPGTRLTVT.

The genes are TRBV5-1 and TRBJ2-5, with TRBD2 matching over 8 bases. J lost 5 bases, V lost 5 bases, and 11 bases had no gene match. Germline CDR1 is SGHRS and CDR2 is YFSETQ. The length of the CDR3 is 15 residues. The CDR3 loop is CASSFSGVGLETQYF. The CDR3 nucleotides are TGCGCCAGCAGTTTTAGCGGGGTCGGGCTGGAGACCCAGTACTTC.

CDR3 nucleotides: TGTGCCAGCAGCCCTTACAGGGTATCGGCCAAAAACATTCAGTACTTC. It is translated as CASSPYRVSAKNIQYF. The genes are TRBV7-8 and TRBJ2-4; possibly TRBD1 for D (6 bases). This CDR3 has 16 amino acids. The V gene lost 5 bases and the J gene lost 1 base, with 15 bases spanning the gap. CDR1 is SGHVS, CDR2 FQNEAQ, per germline.

This chain joins TRBV24-1 and TRBJ2-1, with 9 positions matching TRBD1. Germline assignment: CDR1 KGHDR and CDR2 SFDVKD. CDR3 length: 13 residues. Trimming took 7 bases from V and 8 from J; bases not matched to a gene: 5. The CDR3 sequence: CATRGQGEDEQFF. The CDR3 DNA is TGTGCCACCAGGGGACAGGGTGAGGATGAGCAGTTCTTC.

The chain employs TRBV3-1 (or the pseudogene TRBV3-2) and TRBJ2-2; 12 bases agree with TRBD1. Germline CDR1 and CDR2: LGHDT and YNNKEL (reference sequence). Losses at the gene ends were 3 bases for V and 0 bases for J; bases not matched to a gene: 5. This CDR3 spans 18 amino acids. DNA for the CDR3: TGTGCCAGCAGCCAGGGGGACAGGGGGCAGGCGAACACCGGGGAGCTGTTTTTT. Translation: CASSQGDRGQANTGELFF.

This clone was counted between two and nine times. Other DNA sequences in the same sample also yield this CDR3. V and J are TRBV3-1 (or the pseudogene TRBV3-2) and TRBJ1-1; no definite D call. V lost 3 bases and J 2 bases, leaving 4 bases between the germline ends. Per germline, CDR1 LGHDT and CDR2 YNNKEL (reference sequence). The CDR3 covers 12 residues. The CDR3 DNA reads TGTGCCAGCAGCCACCTAAACACTGAAGCTTTCTTT. It yields the protein CASSHLNTEAFF.

The chain combines TRBV10-1 with TRBJ2-3; perhaps TRBD2 as D (5 bases). V gave up 6 bases and J gave up 0 bases, with 13 bases separating them. Germline values: CDR1 WNHNN, CDR2 SYGVQD (reference sequence). This CDR3 comprises 15 residues. CDR3 sequence: CASSEGRPSTDTQYF. The CDR3 bases are TGCGCCAGCAGCGAGGGCAGGCCTAGCACAGATACGCAGTATTTT.

The chain uses TRBV19 and TRBJ2-2, with 12 positions matching TRBD2. Trimming removed 5 bases from V and 7 bases from J; junction bases left unmatched: 8. The CDR3 loop spans 16 amino acids. Germline-derived CDR1 and CDR2 are LNHDA and SQIVND (reference sequence). The CDR3 loop is CASSSSSGRAIGELFF. Written as DNA, the CDR3 is TGTGCCAGTAGTTCATCTAGCGGGAGGGCCATCGGGGAGCTGTTTTTT.

This chain joins TRBV19 and TRBJ2-1; 10 nucleotides align to TRBD2. J lost 8 bases, V lost 8 bases, and 12 bases had no gene match. CDR3 length: 15 amino acids. CDR1 is LNHDA, CDR2 SQIVND, per germline (reference sequence). The CDR3: CASVPSGSRNHEQFF. In nucleotides, the CDR3 is TGTGCCAGTGTACCTAGCGGGAGTAGGAACCATGAGCAGTTCTTC.

The chain links TRBV28 to TRBJ1-2; D is perhaps TRBD1 (6 bases). The germline V gene encodes CDR1 MDHEN and CDR2 SYDVKM. This CDR3 region has 11 residues. V lost 6 bases, J lost 7 bases, and 9 bases lay in between. The chain's CDR3 is CASRNRVGYTF. The CDR3 coding sequence is TGTGCCAGCAGGAACAGGGTTGGCTACACCTTC.

The genes are TRBV20-1 and TRBJ1-2; D gene ambiguous. The CDR3 loop spans 11 amino acids. The germline V gene has CDR1 DFQATT and CDR2 SNEGSKA (reference sequence). V lost 6 bases to trimming and J lost 6 bases, with 11 bases between them. The CDR3 nucleotides are TGCAGTGCCTCTGCCGGGGATGGCTACACCTTC. Translating it yields CSASAGDGYTF.

This clone was recorded only once. J is TRBJ2-2 and V is TRBV5-4; 7 nucleotides align to TRBD2. CDR3 size: 15 residues. Germline loops: CDR1 SGHNT, CDR2 YYREEE (reference sequence). After removal of 4 bases from V and 1 base from J, the junction contained 4 bases not matched to a gene. The CDR3: CASSKSGVNTGELFF. In DNA, the CDR3 is TGTGCCAGCAGCAAAAGCGGGGTGAACACCGGGGAGCTGTTTTTT.

V usage is TRBV7-2 and J usage is TRBJ2-5, with D maybe TRBD1 (7 bases). This CDR3 is built from 14 residues. Germline CDR1 reads SGHTA; CDR2 reads FQGNSA. Trimming cost V 6 bases and J 3 bases, with 14 bases left between them. CDR3 bases: TGTGCCAGCAGGTCCAGGGGGGCCGAAGAGACCCAGTACTTC. Protein: CASRSRGAEETQYF.

There are a few counts of this clone. The chain joins TRBV5-1 to TRBJ2-7; D may be TRBD1 (5 bases). The CDR3 has 12 amino acids. Trimming took off 4 bases at V and 4 bases at J, with 9 bases between the two ends. CDR1 and CDR2 from the germline V gene are SGHRS and YFSETQ. CDR3 DNA sequence: TGCGCCAGCAGCCCCGGACAATACGAGCAGTACTTC. It specifies CASSPGQYEQYF.

The gene calls are TRBV7-2 and TRBJ1-1; TRBD1 is a possible D gene (5 bases). V shed 6 bases and J shed 4 bases, with 21 bases lying between them. The length of the CDR3 is 16 residues. Germline values: CDR1 SGHTA, CDR2 FQGNSA. CDR3 sequence (DNA): TGTGCCAGCAGGAAATCCGGGACTTTATTTTCCACTGAAGCTTTCTTT. Protein sequence: CASRKSGTLFSTEAFF.

The gene calls are TRBV2 and TRBJ1-5; D call uncertain. Trimming stripped 2 bases from V and 5 bases from J, with 7 bases between. The CDR3 has 13 amino acids. CDR1 and CDR2 from the germline V gene are SNHLY and FYNNEI. CDR3 nucleotides: TGTGCCAGCAGTGAATGGGGAGATCAGCCCCAGCATTTT. The encoded protein is CASSEWGDQPQHF.

J is TRBJ2-5 and V is TRBV3-1 (or the pseudogene TRBV3-2); weak D call: TRBD2 (5 bases). V lost 0 bases to trimming and J lost 2 bases, with 10 bases between them. The V gene's germline CDR1 is LGHDT and CDR2 YNNKEL (reference sequence). The CDR3 is 15 amino acids. DNA for the CDR3: TGTGCCAGCAGCCAAGATTTCGGGATTCAAGAGACCCAGTACTTC. It yields the protein CASSQDFGIQETQYF.